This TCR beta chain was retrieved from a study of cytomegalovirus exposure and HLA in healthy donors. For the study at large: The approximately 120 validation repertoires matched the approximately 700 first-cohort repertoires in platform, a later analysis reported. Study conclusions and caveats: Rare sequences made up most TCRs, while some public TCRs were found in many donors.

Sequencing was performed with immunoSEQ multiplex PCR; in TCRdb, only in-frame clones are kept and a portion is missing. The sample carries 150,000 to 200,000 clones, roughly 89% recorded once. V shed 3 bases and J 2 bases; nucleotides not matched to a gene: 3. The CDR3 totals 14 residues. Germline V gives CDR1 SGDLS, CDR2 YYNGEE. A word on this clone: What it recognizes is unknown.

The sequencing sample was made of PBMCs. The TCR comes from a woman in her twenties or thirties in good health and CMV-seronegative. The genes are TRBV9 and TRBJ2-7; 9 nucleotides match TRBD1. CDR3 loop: CASSAGQGTYEQYF. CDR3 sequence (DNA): TGTGCCAGCAGCGCAGGACAGGGGACCTACGAGCAGTACTTC.